This T cell receptor beta chain was sequenced in a study of CD8+CD57+ T cells in acquired aplastic anemia (dated by TCRdb to 2017 to 2018). Turning to the overall study: On average, sorted CD4+ and CD8+ cells yielded approximately 3 ug of extracted DNA, with a range of about 0.17 to 27.4 ug. CD8+CD57+ expansion was defined as a frequency above the mean frequency observed in healthy subjects.

Genomic DNA was used as template for profiling of TCR beta VDJ combinations and CDR3 sequences. An Illumina HiSeq 2000 was the platform used for TCR repertoire sequencing. Per the original workflow: TRBV/TRBJ rearrangement plots, CDR3 size and DJ length profiles, and Simpson's diversity index were used to assess repertoires. The immunodominant clone was defined as the most abundant DNA sequence in deep sequencing data. CDR3 amino acid sequences were screened for sharing across subjects and were compared with published repertoires and the VDJdb database. TCRdb reprocessing: public reads trimmed at Q25 with fastp, clones called with MiXCR, in-frame beta chains kept. Rows matching on CDR3 protein sequence are summarized as one entry with the most common DNA and genes. It is TCRdb's table, rather than the study itself, that gives the V and J calls and clone size. In all, the sample holds fewer than 250,000 distinct CDR3 sequences, and 45% to 50% of those were seen once. The ten largest clones add up to 6.5% to 8% of the sample.

The CDR3 starts with the cysteine, ends with the phenylalanine, and has 14 residues. Only CDR3 DNA is held: 42 bases, read in frame from base 1. The germline V gene (reference sequence) provides CDR1 DFQATT and CDR2 SNEGSKA. A distance of 11 bases separates the germline ends of V and J, which lose 0 bases and 2 bases respectively. Flow cytometry had shown CD8+CD57+ cell expansion in the patients selected for sequencing. Every patient had severe acquired aplastic anemia, diagnosed using the International Study of Aplastic Anemia and Agranulocytosis and Camitta criteria. No therapy had been received by the patients at the time of blood sampling. The study deep-sequenced TCR repertoires of sorted CD4+ and CD8+ blood T cells from severe aplastic anemia patients and healthy subjects. Patients were enrolled in the USA under clinicaltrials.gov protocols 00001620, 01623167, 00001397, 00071045, 00081523 and 00961064. Ficoll-Paque density gradient centrifugation was used to isolate peripheral blood mononuclear cells. Before DNA was extracted, CD4+ and CD8+ T cells were sorted using either FACS or magnetic beads.

The study at large found these results: Although twenty-nine CD8+ CDR3 sequences were shared by patients and controls, these sequences appeared highly expressed in patients and within the immunodominant clones of patients. No significant difference in CD8+ Simpson's diversity was found between patients and healthy controls (P=0.060).

Concerning this clonotype itself: No antigen is known for it. One base away there is no much larger clone; base qualities are not given.

Sequencing input: sorted CD4+, CD8+, or CD8+CD57+ T cells (not recorded which) from PBMCs. This sequence originates from a human donor with aplastic anemia. The V gene is TRBV20-1 and the J gene is TRBJ2-7, with a weak D call of TRBD1 (7 bases match). The nucleotide sequence is given as TGCAGTGCTAGAGAGGAGGGGGCAGCCTACGAGCAGTACTTC. It specifies CSAREEGAAYEQYF.